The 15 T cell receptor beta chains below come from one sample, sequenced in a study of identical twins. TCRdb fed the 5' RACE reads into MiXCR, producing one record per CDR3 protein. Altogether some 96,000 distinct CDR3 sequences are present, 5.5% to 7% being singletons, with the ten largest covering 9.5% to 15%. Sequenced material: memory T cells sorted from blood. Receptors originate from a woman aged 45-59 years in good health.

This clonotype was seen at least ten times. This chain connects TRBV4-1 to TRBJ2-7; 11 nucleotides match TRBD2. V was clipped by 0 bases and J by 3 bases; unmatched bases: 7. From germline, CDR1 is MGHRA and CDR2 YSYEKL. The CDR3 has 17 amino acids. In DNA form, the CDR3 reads TGCGCCAGCAGCCAAGACGAATTGACTAGCGGGATCTACGAGCAGTACTTC. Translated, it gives CASSQDELTSGIYEQYF.

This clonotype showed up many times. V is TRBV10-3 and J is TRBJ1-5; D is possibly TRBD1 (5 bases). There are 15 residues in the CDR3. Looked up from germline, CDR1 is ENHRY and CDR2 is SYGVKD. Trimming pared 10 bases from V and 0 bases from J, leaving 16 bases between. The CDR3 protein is CATDPGQDSNQPQHF. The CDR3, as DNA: TGTGCCACCGATCCGGGGCAAGATAGCAATCAGCCCCAGCATTTT.

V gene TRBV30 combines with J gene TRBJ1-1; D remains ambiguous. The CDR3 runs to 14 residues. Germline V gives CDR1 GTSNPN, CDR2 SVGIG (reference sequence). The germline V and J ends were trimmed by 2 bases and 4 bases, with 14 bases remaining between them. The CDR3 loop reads CAWSKWGSVTEAFF. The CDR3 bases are TGTGCCTGGAGTAAGTGGGGATCGGTCACTGAAGCTTTCTTT.

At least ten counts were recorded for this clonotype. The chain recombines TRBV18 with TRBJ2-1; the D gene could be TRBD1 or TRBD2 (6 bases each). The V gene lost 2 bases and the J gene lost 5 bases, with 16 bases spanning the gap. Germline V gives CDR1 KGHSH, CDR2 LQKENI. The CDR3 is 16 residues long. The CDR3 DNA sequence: TGTGCCAGCTCACCAGGGGGGCTCACGGGTCACAATGAGCAGTTCTTC. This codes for CASSPGGLTGHNEQFF.

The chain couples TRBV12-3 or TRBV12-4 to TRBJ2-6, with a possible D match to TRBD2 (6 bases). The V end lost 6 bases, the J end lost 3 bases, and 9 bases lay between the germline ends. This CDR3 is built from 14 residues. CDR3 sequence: CASSSGLGANVLTF. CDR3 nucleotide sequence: TGTGCCAGCAGCTCGGGACTTGGGGCCAACGTCCTGACTTTC.

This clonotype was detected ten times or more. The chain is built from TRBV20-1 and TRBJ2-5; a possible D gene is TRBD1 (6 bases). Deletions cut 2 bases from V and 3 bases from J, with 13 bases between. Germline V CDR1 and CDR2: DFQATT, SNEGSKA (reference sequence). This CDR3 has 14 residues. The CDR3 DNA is TGCAGTGCTAGATTAATACAGGGTGAAGAGACCCAGTACTTC. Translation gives CSARLIQGEETQYF.

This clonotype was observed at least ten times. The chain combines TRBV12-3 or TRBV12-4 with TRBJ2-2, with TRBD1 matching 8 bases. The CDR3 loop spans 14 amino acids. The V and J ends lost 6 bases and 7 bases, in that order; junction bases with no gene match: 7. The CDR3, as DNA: TGTGCCAGCAGCCCGACAGGGGTCGGCGGGGAGCTGTTTTTT. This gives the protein CASSPTGVGGELFF.

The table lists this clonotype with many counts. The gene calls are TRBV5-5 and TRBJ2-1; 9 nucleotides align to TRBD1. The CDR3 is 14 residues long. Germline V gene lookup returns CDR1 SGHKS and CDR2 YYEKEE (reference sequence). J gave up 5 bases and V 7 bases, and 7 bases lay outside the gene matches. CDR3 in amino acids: CASGSDRGNNEQFF. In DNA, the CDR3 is TGTGCCAGCGGATCGGACAGGGGAAACAATGAGCAGTTCTTC.

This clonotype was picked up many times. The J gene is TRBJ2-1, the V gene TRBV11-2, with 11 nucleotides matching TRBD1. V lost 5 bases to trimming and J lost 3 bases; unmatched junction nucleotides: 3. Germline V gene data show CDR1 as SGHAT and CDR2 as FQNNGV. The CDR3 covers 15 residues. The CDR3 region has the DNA TGTGCCAGCAGCCCGGACAGGGGGCTCTACAATGAGCAGTTCTTC. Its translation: CASSPDRGLYNEQFF.

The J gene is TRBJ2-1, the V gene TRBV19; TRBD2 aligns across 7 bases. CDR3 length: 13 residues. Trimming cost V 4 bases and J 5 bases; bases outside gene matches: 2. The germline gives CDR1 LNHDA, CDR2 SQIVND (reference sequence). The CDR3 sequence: CASSTGLNNEQFF. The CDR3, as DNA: TGTGCCAGTAGTACGGGACTAAACAATGAGCAGTTCTTC.

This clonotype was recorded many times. The CDR3, as DNA: TGTGCCAGCAGTTTTCGAGGGGGCTCCACCGGGGAGCTGTTTTTT. It codes for CASSFRGGSTGELFF. The rearrangement links TRBV12-3 or TRBV12-4 to TRBJ2-2, with 7 bases that match TRBD1. This CDR3 comprises 15 residues. V was clipped by 3 bases and J by 4 bases; unmatched bases: 5.

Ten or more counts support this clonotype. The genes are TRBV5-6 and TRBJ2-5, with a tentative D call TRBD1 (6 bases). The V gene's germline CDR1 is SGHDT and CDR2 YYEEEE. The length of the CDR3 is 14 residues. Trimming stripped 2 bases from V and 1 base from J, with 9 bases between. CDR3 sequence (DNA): TGTGCCAGCAGCTTACAGGGTATCCAAGAGACCCAGTACTTC. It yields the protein CASSLQGIQETQYF. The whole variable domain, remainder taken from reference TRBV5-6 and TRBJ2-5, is DAGVTQSPTHLIKTRGQQVTLRCSPKSGHDTVSWYQQALGQGPQFIFQYYEEEERQRGNFPDRFSGHQFPNYSSELNVNALLLGDSALYLCASSLQGIQETQYFGPGTRLLVL.

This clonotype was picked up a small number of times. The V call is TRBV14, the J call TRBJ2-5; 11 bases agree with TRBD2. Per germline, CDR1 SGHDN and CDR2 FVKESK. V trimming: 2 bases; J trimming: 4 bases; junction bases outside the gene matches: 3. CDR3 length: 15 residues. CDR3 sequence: CASSQTLAGGETQYF. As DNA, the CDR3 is TGTGCCAGCAGCCAAACCCTAGCGGGAGGAGAGACCCAGTACTTC.

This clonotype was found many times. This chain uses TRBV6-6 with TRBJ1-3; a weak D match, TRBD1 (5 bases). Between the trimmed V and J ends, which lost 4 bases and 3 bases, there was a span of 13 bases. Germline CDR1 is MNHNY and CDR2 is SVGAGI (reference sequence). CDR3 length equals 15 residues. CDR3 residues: CASSSPGLGGNTIYF. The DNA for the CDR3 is TGTGCCAGCAGTTCCCCAGGGTTGGGTGGAAACACCATATATTTT.

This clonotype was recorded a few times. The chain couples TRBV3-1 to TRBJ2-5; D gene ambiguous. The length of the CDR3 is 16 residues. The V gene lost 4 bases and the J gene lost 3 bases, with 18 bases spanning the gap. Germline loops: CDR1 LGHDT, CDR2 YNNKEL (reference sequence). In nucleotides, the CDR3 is TGTGCCAGCAGCCTACACATCCTTCAGACCGAAGAGACCCAGTACTTC. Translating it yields CASSLHILQTEETQYF.